These 30 T cell receptor beta chains were sequenced from one sample in a study of blood T cell repertoires in COVID-19. This table comes from immunoSEQ multiplex PCR, and its TCRdb copy is limited to in-frame clones, with some not included. The table has about 150,000 clones, 79% seen once; the top ten hold roughly 19%. The sample taken for sequencing was PBMCs or T cells enriched from blood (not recorded which). Receptors were obtained from a woman aged 70-85 years in a cohort exposed to, infected with or recovered from COVID-19 (not recorded which).

V is TRBV2 and J is TRBJ2-7; weak D call: TRBD1 (6 bases). The germline gives CDR1 SNHLY, CDR2 FYNNEI. The CDR3 totals 12 residues. The V and J ends lost 4 bases and 5 bases respectively, with 9 bases between them. The CDR3 DNA follows: TGTGCCAGCAGTGCTTACAGGGACGAGCAGTACTTC. Its translation is CASSAYRDEQYF.

The chain joins TRBV9 to TRBJ1-2; D is ambiguous. The length of the CDR3 is 15 residues. Germline CDR1 and CDR2: SGDLS and YYNGEE. Trimming shortened V by 3 bases and J by 5 bases, and 17 bases separated the two germline ends. The CDR3: CASSAEPSSRYGYTF. DNA of the CDR3: TGTGCCAGCAGCGCCGAGCCTAGTTCTCGGTATGGCTACACCTTC.

This chain connects TRBV10-3 to TRBJ2-7; 10 bases match TRBD2. The J segment lost 3 bases and the V segment lost 0 bases, leaving 2 bases of the junction unmatched. CDR1 and CDR2 (germline): ENHRY, SYGVKD. This CDR3 spans 15 amino acids. CDR3 bases: TGTGCCATCAGTGAGTCACTAGCGGGGAACTACGAGCAGTACTTC. This translates into CAISESLAGNYEQYF.

The rearrangement joins TRBV28 to TRBJ1-5; D is perhaps TRBD1 (6 bases). CDR3 length equals 14 residues. Germline values: CDR1 MDHEN, CDR2 SYDVKM. Trimming stripped 6 bases from V and 5 bases from J, with 14 bases between. CDR3 coding DNA: TGTGCCAGCAGCCTACAGGGAGATTATCAGCCCCAGCATTTT. Protein sequence: CASSLQGDYQPQHF.

The V gene is TRBV18, the J gene TRBJ1-1, with 8 nucleotides matching TRBD1. The germline V gene has CDR1 KGHSH and CDR2 LQKENI. The CDR3 has 15 amino acids. J gave up 4 bases and V 6 bases, and 10 bases lay outside the gene matches. The chain's CDR3 is CASSGQGAIGTEAFF. DNA of the CDR3: TGTGCCAGCTCGGGGCAGGGGGCGATAGGCACTGAAGCTTTCTTT.

The rearrangement links TRBV29-1 to TRBJ1-1; possibly TRBD1 for D (6 bases). Germline V gene sequence: CDR1 SQVTM, CDR2 ANQGSEA. Trimming pared 7 bases from V and 1 base from J, leaving 10 bases between. The length of the CDR3 is 12 residues. The CDR3 sequence is CSARGGNTEAFF. CDR3 sequence (DNA): TGCAGCGCAAGGGGGGGGAACACTGAAGCTTTCTTT.

This rearrangement joins TRBV5-1 to TRBJ2-2; D might be TRBD1 (5 bases). The V and J ends lost 1 base and 2 bases respectively, with 9 bases between them. The CDR3 spans 15 residues. The germline CDR1 and CDR2 sequences are SGHRS and YFSETQ. Here the CDR3 DNA reads TGCGCCAGCAGCTTGAGACAGAGTAACACCGGGGAGCTGTTTTTT. Protein product: CASSLRQSNTGELFF.

This sequence joins TRBV7-6 and TRBJ1-1; D unclear. V lost 1 base, J lost 3 bases, and 6 bases lay in between. Germline CDR1 and CDR2: SGHVS and FNYEAQ. The length of the CDR3 is 13 residues. DNA of the CDR3: TGTGCCAGCAGCTTAGATCAGTACACTGAAGCTTTCTTT. Translating it yields CASSLDQYTEAFF.

The rearrangement joins TRBV5-1 to TRBJ1-3; 11 bases match TRBD1. The germline CDR1 and CDR2 sequences are SGHRS and YFSETQ. This CDR3 contains 16 residues. The V segment lost 0 bases and the J segment 8 bases; nucleotides outside the gene matches: 7. The CDR3 DNA reads as TGCGCCAGCAGCTTGGTCGGACAGGGGGCCTGGGACACCATATATTTT. It encodes CASSLVGQGAWDTIYF.

The chain has TRBV5-1 and TRBJ2-1; D gene ambiguous. The V and J ends lost 0 bases and 5 bases respectively, with 6 bases between them. This CDR3 contains 13 residues. The germline V gene encodes CDR1 SGHRS and CDR2 YFSETQ. The CDR3 coding sequence is TGCGCCAGCAGCTTGGTTCAGAACAATGAGCAGTTCTTC. The encoded protein is CASSLVQNNEQFF.

A few counts support this clone. The V gene is TRBV6-1, the J gene TRBJ2-3; D is unresolved. The ends were cut back, 2 bases at V and 3 bases at J, with 3 bases in the middle. The CDR3 is 12 residues long. Germline V gene data show CDR1 as MNHNS and CDR2 as SASEGT. The CDR3 here is CASSERTDTQYF. The CDR3 DNA follows: TGTGCCAGCAGTGAACGGACAGATACGCAGTATTTT.

This rearrangement joins TRBV5-1 to TRBJ1-1; 7 bases are shared with TRBD1. V shed 0 bases, J shed 8 bases, and the junction held 7 bases outside the gene matches. Germline V lookup: CDR1 SGHRS, CDR2 YFSETQ. The CDR3 covers 14 residues. This chain's CDR3 is CASSLVAGQKEAFF. CDR3 nucleotides: TGCGCCAGCAGCTTGGTTGCGGGACAGAAGGAAGCTTTCTTT.

The V gene is TRBV4-1, the J gene TRBJ1-1, with 7 nucleotides matching TRBD1. CDR1 and CDR2 (germline): MGHRA, YSYEKL. The CDR3 has 14 residues. V trimming: 4 bases; J trimming: 6 bases; junction bases outside the gene matches: 8. The CDR3: CASSPKDRSAEAFF. CDR3 nucleotides: TGCGCCAGCAGCCCCAAGGACAGGTCCGCTGAAGCTTTCTTT.

The chain combines TRBV15 with TRBJ1-4; TRBD1 matches 10 bases. J gave up 4 bases and V 5 bases, and 4 bases lay outside the gene matches. The germline V gene has CDR1 LNHNV and CDR2 YYDKDF (reference sequence). The CDR3 totals 15 residues. This CDR3 is CATSERDRGNEKLFF. Here the CDR3 DNA reads TGTGCCACCAGCGAGCGGGACAGGGGTAATGAAAAACTGTTTTTT.

The gene calls are TRBV7-8 and TRBJ2-7; the D gene is possibly TRBD2 (6 bases). The length of the CDR3 is 18 residues. Trimming shortened V by 3 bases and J by 0 bases, and 21 bases separated the two germline ends. Germline values: CDR1 SGHVS, CDR2 FQNEAQ. CDR3 region: CASSLTWSPGGDSYEQYF. CDR3 nucleotides: TGTGCCAGCAGCTTGACGTGGTCCCCCGGCGGGGACTCCTACGAGCAGTACTTC.

This sequence joins TRBV7-9 and TRBJ1-4, with D unclear. Trimming pared 2 bases from V and 8 bases from J, leaving 15 bases between. In germline, CDR1 is SEHNR, CDR2 FQNEAQ (reference sequence). The CDR3 spans 15 residues. The CDR3 is CASSLSTGYGEKLFF. As DNA, the CDR3 is TGTGCCAGCAGCTTATCGACGGGGTACGGCGAAAAACTGTTTTTT.

This rearrangement joins TRBV2 to TRBJ1-5; D is unclear. The CDR3 contains 14 residues. Germline assignment: CDR1 SNHLY and CDR2 FYNNEI. Trimming pared 4 bases from V and 7 bases from J, leaving 14 bases between. CDR3 loop: CASSGEGGRQPQHF. CDR3 DNA sequence: TGTGCCAGCAGTGGTGAAGGAGGGCGGCAGCCCCAGCATTTT.

The chain has TRBV5-1 and TRBJ2-3; 12 nucleotides match TRBD1. CDR3 length: 18 residues. Germline V gives CDR1 SGHRS, CDR2 YFSETQ. Trimming at V came to 1 base and at J to 3 bases, leaving 9 bases not matched to a gene. CDR3 protein: CASSLNPPGQGATDTQYF. The DNA for the CDR3 is TGCGCCAGCAGCTTGAACCCGCCGGGACAGGGGGCAACAGATACGCAGTATTTT.

The chain has TRBV7-2 and TRBJ1-1; 8 bases are shared with TRBD1. Per germline, CDR1 SGHTA and CDR2 FQGNSA. J gave up 3 bases and V 5 bases, and 5 bases lay outside the gene matches. The CDR3 is made up of 14 amino acids. The CDR3, as DNA: TGTGCCAGCAGCCCACAGGGGGTAGACACTGAAGCTTTCTTT. Amino acid sequence: CASSPQGVDTEAFF.

V gene TRBV5-1 combines with J gene TRBJ2-7, with 8 nucleotides matching TRBD2. CDR1 is SGHRS, CDR2 YFSETQ, per germline. V lost 0 bases and J lost 6; bases outside the gene matches: 8. The CDR3 runs to 15 residues. Here the CDR3 reads CASSLDQRGTSEQYF. DNA for the CDR3: TGCGCCAGCAGCTTGGACCAGCGGGGGACGAGCGAGCAGTACTTC.

The sample holds one count of this clone. The V gene is TRBV18, the J gene TRBJ1-5; tentatively, D is TRBD1 (6 bases). Germline V lookup: CDR1 KGHSH, CDR2 LQKENI. This CDR3 is 16 amino acids long. Between the trimmed V and J ends, which lost 3 bases and 3 bases, there was a span of 15 bases. The CDR3 loop reads CASSPGVGAANQPQHF. The CDR3 DNA follows: TGTGCCAGCTCACCGGGTGTGGGGGCCGCCAATCAGCCCCAGCATTTT.

This chain links TRBV7-2 with TRBJ2-7, with 8 nucleotides matching TRBD2. The CDR3 is 14 amino acids. Germline V CDR1 and CDR2: SGHTA, FQGNSA. The J segment lost 7 bases and the V segment lost 3 bases, leaving 8 bases of the junction unmatched. The CDR3 coding sequence is TGTGCCAGCAGCTTTGTGCACCTAGCGGGTGAGCAGTACTTC. This gives the protein CASSFVHLAGEQYF.

The chain uses TRBV9 and TRBJ1-5; no reliable D call. Per the germline V gene, CDR1 is SGDLS and CDR2 is YYNGEE. There are 15 residues in the CDR3. V was trimmed by 0 bases and J by 6 bases, leaving 13 bases between them. This CDR3 reads CASSVDYGGGQPQHF. The CDR3 nucleotides read TGTGCCAGCAGCGTAGACTACGGAGGTGGTCAGCCCCAGCATTTT.

The chain recombines TRBV18 with TRBJ1-1; 10 bases line up with TRBD1. The CDR3 consists of 14 residues. Germline CDR1 KGHSH, CDR2 LQKENI. After removal of 0 bases from V and 9 bases from J, the junction contained 4 bases not matched to a gene. The CDR3 nucleotides read TGTGCCAGCTCACCACCGGGGACAGGGGAAAAAGCTTTCTTT. This encodes CASSPPGTGEKAFF.

The sample holds many counts of this clone. The V call is TRBV7-3, the J call TRBJ2-2; no clear D gene. V lost 5 bases and J lost 4, with 8 bases in between. The CDR3 runs 13 residues. Germline CDR1 is SGHTA and CDR2 is FQGTGA. The DNA of the CDR3 is TGTGCCAGCAGCCCCTCCCTCACCGGGGAGCTGTTTTTT. Translated: CASSPSLTGELFF.

V usage is TRBV7-9 and J usage is TRBJ2-5; 8 bases are a match to TRBD2. CDR3 size: 15 residues. Germline V gene data show CDR1 as SEHNR and CDR2 as FQNEAQ (reference sequence). J was trimmed by 4 bases and V by 2 bases; bases with no gene match: 6. The CDR3: CASSLSAGGLETQYF. The DNA of the CDR3 is TGTGCCAGCAGCTTATCGGCGGGAGGATTAGAGACCCAGTACTTC.

The chain carries TRBV2 and TRBJ1-2; D ambiguous. Trimming took 5 bases from V and 6 from J, leaving 13 bases between them. The germline CDR1 and CDR2 sequences are SNHLY and FYNNEI. The CDR3 is made up of 13 amino acids. The CDR3 sequence is CASSSGLRDGYTF. CDR3 DNA sequence: TGTGCCAGCAGTTCAGGTCTGCGGGATGGCTACACCTTC.

The chain carries TRBV6-5 and TRBJ1-2; possible D gene TRBD1, 6 bases. V lost 2 bases, J lost 7 bases, and 8 bases lay in between. Germline loops: CDR1 MNHEY, CDR2 SVGAGI. CDR3 length: 12 residues. The CDR3 coding sequence is TGTGCCAGCAGTTACGTAGGGGGTGGCTACACCTTC. Its protein product is CASSYVGGGYTF.

The CDR3 protein is CASRPRRGEQFF. CDR3 in DNA: TGTGCCAGCCGGCCCCGGCGCGGGGAGCAGTTCTTC. The chain has TRBV19 and TRBJ2-1; D is possibly TRBD2 (5 bases). Germline loops: CDR1 LNHDA, CDR2 SQIVND (reference sequence). The CDR3 sequence is 12 residues long. Trimming shortened V by 9 bases and J by 10 bases, and 16 bases separated the two germline ends. Complete variable domain (other parts from reference TRBV19 and TRBJ2-1): DGGITQSPKYLFRKEGQNVTLSCEQNLNHDAMYWYRQDPGQGLRLIYYSQIVNDFQKGDIAEGYSVSREKKESFPLTVTSAQKNPTAFYLCASRPRRGEQFFGPGTRLTVL.

This clone has a handful of counts. The V gene is TRBV18, the J gene TRBJ2-1; 8 nucleotides match TRBD2. CDR1 is KGHSH, CDR2 LQKENI, per germline. The CDR3 totals 15 residues. Trimming took 6 bases from V and 3 from J; bases not matched to a gene: 7. The CDR3 DNA is TGTGCCAGCTCGCCGACTAGCGCCCACTACAATGAGCAGTTCTTC. Translation: CASSPTSAHYNEQFF.